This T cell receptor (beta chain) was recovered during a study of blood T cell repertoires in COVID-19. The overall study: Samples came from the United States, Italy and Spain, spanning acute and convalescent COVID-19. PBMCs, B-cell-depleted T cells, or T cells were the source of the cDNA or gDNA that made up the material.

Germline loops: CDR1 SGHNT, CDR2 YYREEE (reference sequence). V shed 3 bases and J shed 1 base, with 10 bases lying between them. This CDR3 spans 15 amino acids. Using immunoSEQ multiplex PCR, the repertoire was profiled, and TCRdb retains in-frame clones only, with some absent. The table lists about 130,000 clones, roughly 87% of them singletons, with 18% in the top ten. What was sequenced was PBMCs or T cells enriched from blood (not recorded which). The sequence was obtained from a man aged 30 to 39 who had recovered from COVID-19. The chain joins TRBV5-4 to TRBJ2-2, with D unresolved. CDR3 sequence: CASSSAAKNTGELFF. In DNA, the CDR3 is TGTGCCAGCAGCTCTGCGGCCAAGAACACCGGGGAGCTGTTTTTT.